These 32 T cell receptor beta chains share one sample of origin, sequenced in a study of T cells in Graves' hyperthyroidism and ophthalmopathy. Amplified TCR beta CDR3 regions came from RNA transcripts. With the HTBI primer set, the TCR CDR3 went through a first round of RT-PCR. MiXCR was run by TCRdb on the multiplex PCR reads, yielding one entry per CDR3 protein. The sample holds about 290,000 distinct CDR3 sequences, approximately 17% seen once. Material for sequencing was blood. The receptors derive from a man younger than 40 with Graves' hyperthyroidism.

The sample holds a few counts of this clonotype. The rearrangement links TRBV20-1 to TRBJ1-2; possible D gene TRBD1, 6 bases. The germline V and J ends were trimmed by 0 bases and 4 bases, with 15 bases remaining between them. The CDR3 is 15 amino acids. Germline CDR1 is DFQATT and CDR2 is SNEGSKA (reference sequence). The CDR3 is CSARDPRPGAYGYTF. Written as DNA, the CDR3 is TGCAGTGCTAGAGACCCACGCCCAGGGGCCTATGGCTACACCTTC.

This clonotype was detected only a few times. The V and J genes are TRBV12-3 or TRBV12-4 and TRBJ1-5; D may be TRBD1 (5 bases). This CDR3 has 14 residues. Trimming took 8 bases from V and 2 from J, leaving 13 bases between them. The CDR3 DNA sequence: TGTGCCAGCGCCTCGGCGGGGGGCAATCAGCCCCAGCATTTT. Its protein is CASASAGGNQPQHF.

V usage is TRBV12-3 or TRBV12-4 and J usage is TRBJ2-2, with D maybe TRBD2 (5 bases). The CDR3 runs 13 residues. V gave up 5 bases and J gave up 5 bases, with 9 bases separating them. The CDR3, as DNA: TGTGCCAGCAGTATAATAGCGACCGGGGAGCTGTTTTTT. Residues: CASSIIATGELFF.

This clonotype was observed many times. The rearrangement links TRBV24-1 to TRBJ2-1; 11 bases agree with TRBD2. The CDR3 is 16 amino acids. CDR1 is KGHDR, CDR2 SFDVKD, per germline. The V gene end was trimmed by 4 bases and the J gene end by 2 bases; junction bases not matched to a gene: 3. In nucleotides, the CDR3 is TGTGCCACCAGTGAAACGACTAGCGGGACCTACAATGAGCAGTTCTTC. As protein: CATSETTSGTYNEQFF.

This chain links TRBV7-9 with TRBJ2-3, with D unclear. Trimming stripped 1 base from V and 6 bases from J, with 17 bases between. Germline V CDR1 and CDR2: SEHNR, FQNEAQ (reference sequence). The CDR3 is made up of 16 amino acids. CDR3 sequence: CASSLGSGDFRDTQYF. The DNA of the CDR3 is TGTGCCAGCAGCTTAGGCTCAGGCGACTTTCGGGATACGCAGTATTTT.

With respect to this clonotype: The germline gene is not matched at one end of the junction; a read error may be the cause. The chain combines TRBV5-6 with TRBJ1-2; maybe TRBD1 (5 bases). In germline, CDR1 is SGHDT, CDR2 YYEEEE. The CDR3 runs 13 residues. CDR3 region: CAGSFGTNYGYTF. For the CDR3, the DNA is TGTGCCGGCAGCTTCGGGACCAACTATGGCTACACCTTC.

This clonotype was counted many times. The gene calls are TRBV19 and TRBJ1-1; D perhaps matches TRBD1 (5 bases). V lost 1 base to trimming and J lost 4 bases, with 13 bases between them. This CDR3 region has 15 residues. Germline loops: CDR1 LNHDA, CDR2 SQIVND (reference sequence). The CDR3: CASSIGGQGGTEAFF. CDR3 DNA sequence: TGTGCCAGTAGTATAGGTGGTCAGGGAGGCACTGAAGCTTTCTTT.

Here the CDR3 reads CSARDPGSPHGNTEAFF. The DNA for the CDR3 is TGCAGTGCTAGAGATCCAGGGAGCCCTCATGGGAACACTGAAGCTTTCTTT. V gene TRBV20-1 combines with J gene TRBJ1-1; tentatively, D is TRBD1 (5 bases). Germline CDR1 and CDR2: DFQATT and SNEGSKA (reference sequence). V shed 0 bases and J shed 1 base, with 18 bases lying between them. This CDR3 comprises 17 residues.

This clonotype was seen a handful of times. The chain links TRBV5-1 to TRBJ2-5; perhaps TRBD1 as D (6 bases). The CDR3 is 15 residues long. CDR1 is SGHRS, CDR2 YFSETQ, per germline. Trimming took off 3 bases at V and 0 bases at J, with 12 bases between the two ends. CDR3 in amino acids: CASSSGQSNQETQYF. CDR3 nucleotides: TGCGCCAGCAGCTCTGGACAGAGTAACCAAGAGACCCAGTACTTC.

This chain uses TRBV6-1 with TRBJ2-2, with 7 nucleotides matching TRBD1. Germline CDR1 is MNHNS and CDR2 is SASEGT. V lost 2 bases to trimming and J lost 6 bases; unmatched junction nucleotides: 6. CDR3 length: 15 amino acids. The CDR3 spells CASSEIQGWPGELFF. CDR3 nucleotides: TGTGCCAGCAGTGAAATACAGGGGTGGCCCGGGGAGCTGTTTTTT.

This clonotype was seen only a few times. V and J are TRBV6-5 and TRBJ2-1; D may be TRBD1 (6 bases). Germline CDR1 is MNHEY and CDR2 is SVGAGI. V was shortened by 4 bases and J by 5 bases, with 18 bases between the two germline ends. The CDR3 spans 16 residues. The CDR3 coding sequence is TGTGCCAGCAGTTTCGACAAGGACCAGGGGAACAATGAGCAGTTCTTC. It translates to CASSFDKDQGNNEQFF.

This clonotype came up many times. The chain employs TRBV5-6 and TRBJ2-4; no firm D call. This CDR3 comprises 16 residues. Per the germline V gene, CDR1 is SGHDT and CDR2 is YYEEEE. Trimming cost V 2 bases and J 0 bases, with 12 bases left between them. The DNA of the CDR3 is TGTGCCAGCAGCTTAGGGTCGAGACTAGCCAAAAACATTCAGTACTTC. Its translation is CASSLGSRLAKNIQYF.

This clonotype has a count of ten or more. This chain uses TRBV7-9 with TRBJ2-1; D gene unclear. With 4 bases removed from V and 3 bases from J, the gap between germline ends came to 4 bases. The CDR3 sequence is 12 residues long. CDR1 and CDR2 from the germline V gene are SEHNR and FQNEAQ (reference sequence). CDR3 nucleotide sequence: TGTGCCAGCAGCTACAACTACAATGAGCAGTTCTTC. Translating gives CASSYNYNEQFF.

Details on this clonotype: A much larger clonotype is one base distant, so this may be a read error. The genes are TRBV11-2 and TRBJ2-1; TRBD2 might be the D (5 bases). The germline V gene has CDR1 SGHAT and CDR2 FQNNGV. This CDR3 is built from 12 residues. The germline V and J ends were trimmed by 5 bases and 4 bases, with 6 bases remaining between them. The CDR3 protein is CASSRTYNEQFF. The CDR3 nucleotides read TGTGCCAGCAGCCGGACTTACAATGAGCAGTTCTTC.

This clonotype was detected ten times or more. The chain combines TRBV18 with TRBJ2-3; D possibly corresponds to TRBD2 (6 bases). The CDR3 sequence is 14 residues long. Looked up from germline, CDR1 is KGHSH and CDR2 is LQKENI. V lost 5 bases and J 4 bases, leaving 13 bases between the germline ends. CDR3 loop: CASSAGTASDTQYF. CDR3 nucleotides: TGTGCCAGCTCAGCCGGGACTGCGTCAGATACGCAGTATTTT.

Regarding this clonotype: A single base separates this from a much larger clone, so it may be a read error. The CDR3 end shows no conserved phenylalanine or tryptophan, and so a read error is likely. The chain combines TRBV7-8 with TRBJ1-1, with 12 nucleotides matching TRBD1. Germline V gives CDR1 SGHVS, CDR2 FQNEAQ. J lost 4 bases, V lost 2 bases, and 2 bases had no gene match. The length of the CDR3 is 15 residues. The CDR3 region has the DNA TGTGCCAGCAGCTTAATGGGACAGGGGGCCACTGAAGCTTTCTTA. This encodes CASSLMGQGATEAFL.

This chain's CDR3 is CSAQPRGYNEQFF. CDR3 bases: TGCAGTGCTCAGCCGCGGGGCTACAATGAGCAGTTCTTC. This rearrangement joins TRBV20-1 to TRBJ2-1, with a weak D call TRBD2 (6 bases). From germline, CDR1 is DFQATT and CDR2 SNEGSKA (reference sequence). The CDR3 totals 13 residues. The ends were cut back, 5 bases at V and 3 bases at J, with 11 bases in the middle.

The CDR3 region is CASSPTWTYEQYF. CDR3 in DNA: TGTGCCAGCAGCCCAACCTGGACCTACGAGCAGTACTTC. The genes are TRBV25-1 and TRBJ2-7; D gene uncertain. The CDR3 runs to 13 residues. Germline V gene sequence: CDR1 MGHDK, CDR2 SYGVNS. V lost 6 bases to trimming and J lost 2 bases, with 11 bases between them.

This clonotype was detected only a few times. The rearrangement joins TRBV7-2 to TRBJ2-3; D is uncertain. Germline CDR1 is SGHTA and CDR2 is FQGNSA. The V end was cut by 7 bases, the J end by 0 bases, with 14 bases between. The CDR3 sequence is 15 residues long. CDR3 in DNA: TGTGCCAGCACCCCTCAGGCCTCTAGCACAGATACGCAGTATTTT. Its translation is CASTPQASSTDTQYF.

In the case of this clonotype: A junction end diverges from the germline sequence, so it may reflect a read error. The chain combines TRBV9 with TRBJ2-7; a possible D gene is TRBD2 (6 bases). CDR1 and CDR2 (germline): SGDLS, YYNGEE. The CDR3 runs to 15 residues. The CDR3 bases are TGCGCCAACAGCGCCTCGGGTCCGGGAGTGGGCGAGCAGTACTTC. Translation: CANSASGPGVGEQYF.

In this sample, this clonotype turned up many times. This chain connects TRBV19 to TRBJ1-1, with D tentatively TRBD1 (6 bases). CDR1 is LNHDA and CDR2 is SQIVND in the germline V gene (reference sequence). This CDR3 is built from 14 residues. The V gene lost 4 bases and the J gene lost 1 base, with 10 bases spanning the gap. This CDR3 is CASSTDRKNTEAFF. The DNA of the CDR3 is TGTGCCAGTAGTACTGACAGGAAGAACACTGAAGCTTTCTTT.

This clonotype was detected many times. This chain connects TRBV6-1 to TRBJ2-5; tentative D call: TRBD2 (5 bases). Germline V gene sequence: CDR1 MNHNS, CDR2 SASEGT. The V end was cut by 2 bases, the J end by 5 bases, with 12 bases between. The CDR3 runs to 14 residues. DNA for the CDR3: TGTGCCAGCAGTGAACGGGATCTGGAGGAGACCCAGTACTTC. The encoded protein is CASSERDLEETQYF.

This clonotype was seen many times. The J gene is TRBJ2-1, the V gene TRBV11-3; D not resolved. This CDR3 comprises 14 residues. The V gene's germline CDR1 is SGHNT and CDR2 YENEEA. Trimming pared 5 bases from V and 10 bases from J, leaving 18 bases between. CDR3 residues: CASSTQEWSGEQFF. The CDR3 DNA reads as TGTGCCAGCAGCACCCAGGAGTGGTCCGGCGAGCAGTTCTTC.

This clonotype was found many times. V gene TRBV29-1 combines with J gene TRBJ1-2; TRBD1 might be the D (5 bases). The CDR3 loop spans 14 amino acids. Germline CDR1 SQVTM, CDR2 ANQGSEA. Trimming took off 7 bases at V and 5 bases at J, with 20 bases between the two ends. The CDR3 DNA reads TGCAGCGACCGAAAGGGGAGTGCCGAATATGGCTACACCTTC. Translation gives CSDRKGSAEYGYTF.

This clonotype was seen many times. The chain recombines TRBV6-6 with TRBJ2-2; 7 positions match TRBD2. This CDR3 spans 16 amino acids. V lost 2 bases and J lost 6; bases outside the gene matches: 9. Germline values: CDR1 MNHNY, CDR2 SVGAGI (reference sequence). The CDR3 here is CASSYLGEGVAGELFF. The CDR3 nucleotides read TGTGCCAGCAGTTACCTGGGGGAGGGAGTGGCCGGGGAGCTGTTTTTT.

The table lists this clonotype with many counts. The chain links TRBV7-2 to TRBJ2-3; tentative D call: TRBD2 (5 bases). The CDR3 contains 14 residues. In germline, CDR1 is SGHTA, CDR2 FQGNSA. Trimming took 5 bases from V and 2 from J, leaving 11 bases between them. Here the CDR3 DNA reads TGTGCCAGCAGCCGAGCGGCCTCCACAGATACGCAGTATTTT. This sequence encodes CASSRAASTDTQYF.

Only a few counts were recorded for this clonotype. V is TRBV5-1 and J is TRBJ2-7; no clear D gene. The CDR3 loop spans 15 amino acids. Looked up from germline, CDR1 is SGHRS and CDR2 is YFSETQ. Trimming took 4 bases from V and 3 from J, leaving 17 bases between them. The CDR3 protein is CASSRSRALVYEQYF. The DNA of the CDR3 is TGCGCCAGCAGCAGGTCAAGGGCTCTAGTCTACGAGCAGTACTTC.

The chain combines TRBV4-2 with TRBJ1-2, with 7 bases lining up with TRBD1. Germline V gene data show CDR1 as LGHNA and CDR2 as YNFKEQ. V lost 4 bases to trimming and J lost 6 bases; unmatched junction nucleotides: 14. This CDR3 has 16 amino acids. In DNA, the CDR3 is TGTGCCAGCAGCCGGGCAGGGACAGAGGAGAGGAATGGCTACACCTTC. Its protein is CASSRAGTEERNGYTF.

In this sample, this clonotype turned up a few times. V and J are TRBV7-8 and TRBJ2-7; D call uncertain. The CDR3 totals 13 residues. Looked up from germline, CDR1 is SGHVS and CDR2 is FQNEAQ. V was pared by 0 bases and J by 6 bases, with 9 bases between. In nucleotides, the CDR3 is TGTGCCAGCAGCTTAGCGGAACCCTTCGAGCAGTACTTC. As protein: CASSLAEPFEQYF. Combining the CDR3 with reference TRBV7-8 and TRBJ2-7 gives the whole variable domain GAGVSQSPRYKVAKRGQDVALRCDPISGHVSLFWYQQALGQGPEFLTYFQNEAQLDKSGLPSDRFFAERPEGSVSTLKIQRTQQEDSAVYLCASSLAEPFEQYFGPGTRLTVT.

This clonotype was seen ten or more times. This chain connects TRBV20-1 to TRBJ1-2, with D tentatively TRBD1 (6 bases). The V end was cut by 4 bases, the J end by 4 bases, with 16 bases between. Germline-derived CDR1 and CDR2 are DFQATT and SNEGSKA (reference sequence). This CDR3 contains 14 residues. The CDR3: CSAISYREGYGYTF. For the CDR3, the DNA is TGCAGTGCTATTTCGTACAGGGAGGGCTATGGCTACACCTTC.

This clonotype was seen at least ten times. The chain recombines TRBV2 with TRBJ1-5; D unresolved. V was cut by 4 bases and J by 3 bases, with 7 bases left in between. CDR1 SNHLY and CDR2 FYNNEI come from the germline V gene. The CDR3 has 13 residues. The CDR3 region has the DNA TGTGCCAGCAGTGTCGACACCAATCAGCCCCAGCATTTT. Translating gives CASSVDTNQPQHF.

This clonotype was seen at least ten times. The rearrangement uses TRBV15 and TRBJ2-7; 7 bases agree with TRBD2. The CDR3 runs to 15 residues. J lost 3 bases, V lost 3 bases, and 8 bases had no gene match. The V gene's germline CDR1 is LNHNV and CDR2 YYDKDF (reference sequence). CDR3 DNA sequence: TGTGCCACCAGCAGGGGAGGGGAGCAATTCTACGAGCAGTACTTC. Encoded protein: CATSRGGEQFYEQYF. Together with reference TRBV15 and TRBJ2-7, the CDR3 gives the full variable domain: DAMVIQNPRYQVTQFGKPVTLSCSQTLNHNVMYWYQQKSSQAPKLLFHYYDKDFNNEADTPDNFQSRRPNTSFCFLDIRSPGLGDTAMYLCATSRGGEQFYEQYFGPGTRLTVT.